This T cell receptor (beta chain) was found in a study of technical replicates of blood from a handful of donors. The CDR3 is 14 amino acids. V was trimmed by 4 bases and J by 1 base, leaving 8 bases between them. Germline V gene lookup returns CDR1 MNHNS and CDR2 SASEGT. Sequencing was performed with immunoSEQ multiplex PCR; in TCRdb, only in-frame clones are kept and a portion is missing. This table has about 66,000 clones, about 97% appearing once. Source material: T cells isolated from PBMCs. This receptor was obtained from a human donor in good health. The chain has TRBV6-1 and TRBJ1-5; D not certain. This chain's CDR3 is CASSGTGSNQPQHF. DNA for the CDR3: TGTGCCAGCAGTGGAACGGGGAGCAATCAGCCCCAGCATTTT.